Sequencing of this TCR beta chain was carried out in a study of cytomegalovirus exposure and HLA in healthy donors. For this clone: Its antigen remains unidentified.

V lost 4 bases and J 7 bases, leaving 10 bases between the germline ends. The CDR3 sequence is 12 residues long. The germline gives CDR1 MDHEN, CDR2 SYDVKM. The data were produced by immunoSEQ multiplex PCR, yet TCRdb's version contains in-frame clones alone and is incomplete. The sample gives about 400,000 clones, roughly 88% of which show up once; 0.65% to 0.95% is in the top ten. Study outcomes and limitations: Subsequent analysis showed first-cohort TCR clusters tending to co-occur in 120 validation repertoires. Rare sequences made up most TCRs, while some public TCRs were found in many donors. The study flagged roughly 160 TCR beta chains as cytomegalovirus-associated. As was reported, the classifier diagnosed cytomegalovirus status with high specificity and sensitivity.

This chain connects TRBV28 to TRBJ1-1; D is unclear. The TCR was taken from a woman aged 18-29 years in good health and CMV-seronegative. The sequencing sample was made of PBMCs. CDR3 loop: CASSYGLNEAFF. The CDR3 DNA sequence: TGTGCCAGCAGTTATGGGCTAAATGAAGCTTTCTTT.